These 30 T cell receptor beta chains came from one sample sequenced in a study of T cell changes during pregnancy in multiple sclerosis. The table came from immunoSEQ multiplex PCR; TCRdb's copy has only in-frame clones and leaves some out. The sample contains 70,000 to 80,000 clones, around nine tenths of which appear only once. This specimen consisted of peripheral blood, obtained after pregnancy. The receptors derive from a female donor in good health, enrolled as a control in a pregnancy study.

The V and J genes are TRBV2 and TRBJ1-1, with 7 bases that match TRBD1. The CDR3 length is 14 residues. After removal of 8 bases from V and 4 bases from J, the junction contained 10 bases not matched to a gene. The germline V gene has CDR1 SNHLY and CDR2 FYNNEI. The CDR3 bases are TGTGCCAGCGGGGGGAGGCAGGGGGGCACTGAAGCTTTCTTT. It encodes CASGGRQGGTEAFF.

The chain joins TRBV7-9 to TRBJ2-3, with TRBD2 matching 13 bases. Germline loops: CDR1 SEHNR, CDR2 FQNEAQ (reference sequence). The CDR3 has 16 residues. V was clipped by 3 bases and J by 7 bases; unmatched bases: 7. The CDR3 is CASSFSLAGGQNTQYF. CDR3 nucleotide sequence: TGTGCCAGCAGCTTTTCACTAGCGGGGGGGCAAAATACGCAGTATTTT.

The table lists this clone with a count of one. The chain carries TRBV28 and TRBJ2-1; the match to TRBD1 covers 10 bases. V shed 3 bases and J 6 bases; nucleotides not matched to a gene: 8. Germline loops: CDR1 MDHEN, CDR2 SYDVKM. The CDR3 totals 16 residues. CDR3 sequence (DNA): TGTGCCAGCAGTTTTGGAGGGGACAGGGGAGGCAATGAGCAGTTCTTC. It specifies CASSFGGDRGGNEQFF. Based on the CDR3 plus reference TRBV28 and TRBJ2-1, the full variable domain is DVKVTQSSRYLVKRTGEKVFLECVQDMDHENMFWYRQDPGLGLRLIYFSYDVKMKEKGDIPEGYSVSREKKERFSLILESASTNQTSMYLCASSFGGDRGGNEQFFGPGTRLTVL.

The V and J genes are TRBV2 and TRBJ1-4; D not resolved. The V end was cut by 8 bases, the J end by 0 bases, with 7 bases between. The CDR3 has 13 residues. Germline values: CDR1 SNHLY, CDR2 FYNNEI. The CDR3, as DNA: TGTGCCAGCCTAGGAGCAACTAATGAAAAACTGTTTTTT. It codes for CASLGATNEKLFF.

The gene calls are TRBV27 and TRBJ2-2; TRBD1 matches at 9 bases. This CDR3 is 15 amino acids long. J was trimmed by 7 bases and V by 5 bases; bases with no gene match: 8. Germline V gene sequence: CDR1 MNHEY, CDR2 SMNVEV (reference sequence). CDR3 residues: CASSPGTGRIGELFF. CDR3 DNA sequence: TGTGCCAGCAGTCCCGGGACAGGGCGCATCGGGGAGCTGTTTTTT.

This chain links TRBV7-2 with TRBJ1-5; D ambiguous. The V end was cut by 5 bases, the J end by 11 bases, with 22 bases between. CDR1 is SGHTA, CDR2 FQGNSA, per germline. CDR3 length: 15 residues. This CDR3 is CASSPMEGLSSAQHF. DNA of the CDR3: TGTGCCAGCAGCCCAATGGAGGGCTTATCGTCTGCCCAGCATTTT.

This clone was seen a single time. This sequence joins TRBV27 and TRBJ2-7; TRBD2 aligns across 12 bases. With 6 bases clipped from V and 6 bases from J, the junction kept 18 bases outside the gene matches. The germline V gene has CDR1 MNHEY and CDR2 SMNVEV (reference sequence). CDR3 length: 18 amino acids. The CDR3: CASSPPHTLTSGSFEQYF. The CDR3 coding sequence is TGTGCCAGCAGCCCCCCACACACCTTGACTAGCGGGAGTTTCGAGCAGTACTTC.

The CDR3 is CASSYDSEASPLHF. The CDR3 DNA is TGTGCCAGCAGTTACGACAGTGAGGCTTCACCCCTCCACTTT. This sequence joins TRBV6-6 and TRBJ1-6, with a weak D call TRBD1 (5 bases). The CDR3 length is 14 residues. Per germline, CDR1 MNHNY and CDR2 SVGAGI (reference sequence). V lost 2 bases, J lost 9 bases, and 11 bases lay in between.

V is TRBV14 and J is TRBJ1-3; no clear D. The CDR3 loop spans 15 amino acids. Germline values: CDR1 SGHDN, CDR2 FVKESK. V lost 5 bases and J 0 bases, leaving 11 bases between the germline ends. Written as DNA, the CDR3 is TGTGCCAGCAGCGAAAGTGCGGTCTCTGGAAACACCATATATTTT. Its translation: CASSESAVSGNTIYF.

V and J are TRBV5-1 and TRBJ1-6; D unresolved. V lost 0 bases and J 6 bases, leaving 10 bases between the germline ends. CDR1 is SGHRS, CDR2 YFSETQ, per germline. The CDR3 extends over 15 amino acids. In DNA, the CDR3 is TGCGCCAGCAGCTTGGAAGGTCTAGTTAATTCACCCCTCCACTTT. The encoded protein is CASSLEGLVNSPLHF.

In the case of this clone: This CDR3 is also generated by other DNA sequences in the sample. In DNA, the CDR3 is TGTGCCAGCAGCGGACAGGGAGGAGGAAGTGGCTACACCTTC. Protein sequence: CASSGQGGGSGYTF. V and J are TRBV2 and TRBJ1-2; TRBD1 aligns across 8 bases. The CDR3 has 14 residues. V dropped 6 bases and J dropped 7; count of bases not matched to a gene: 10. Per the germline V gene, CDR1 is SNHLY and CDR2 is FYNNEI.

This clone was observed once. The CDR3 DNA follows: TGTGCCAGCAGTCCTACCGGGACAGGGTATGATAGCAATCAGCCCCAGCATTTT. This translates into CASSPTGTGYDSNQPQHF. The chain employs TRBV28 and TRBJ1-5; 9 bases agree with TRBD1. The germline V gene has CDR1 MDHEN and CDR2 SYDVKM. The CDR3 is 18 amino acids. V shed 5 bases, J shed 0 bases, and the junction held 11 bases outside the gene matches.

CDR3 residues: CASRVVAGEIYNEQFF. Written as DNA, the CDR3 is TGCGCCAGCAGGGTTGTAGCGGGGGAGATATACAATGAGCAGTTCTTC. The gene calls are TRBV5-1 and TRBJ2-1; TRBD2 aligns across 9 bases. CDR3 length equals 16 residues. V lost 5 bases and J lost 4; bases outside the gene matches: 10. Germline V gene data show CDR1 as SGHRS and CDR2 as YFSETQ.

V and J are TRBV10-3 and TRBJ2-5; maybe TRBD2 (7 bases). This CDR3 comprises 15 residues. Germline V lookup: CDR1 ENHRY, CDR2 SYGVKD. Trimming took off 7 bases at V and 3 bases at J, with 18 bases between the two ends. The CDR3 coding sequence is TGTGCCATCAATGAAGGTGGGGGGGGCGAAGAGACCCAGTACTTC. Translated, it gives CAINEGGGGEETQYF.

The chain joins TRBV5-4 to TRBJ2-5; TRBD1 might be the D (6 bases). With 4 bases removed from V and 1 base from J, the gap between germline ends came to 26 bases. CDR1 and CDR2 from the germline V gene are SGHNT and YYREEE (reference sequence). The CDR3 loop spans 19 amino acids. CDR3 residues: CASSGVRQAQEGSQETQYF. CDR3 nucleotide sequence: TGTGCCAGCAGCGGAGTACGACAGGCGCAGGAAGGGAGCCAAGAGACCCAGTACTTC.

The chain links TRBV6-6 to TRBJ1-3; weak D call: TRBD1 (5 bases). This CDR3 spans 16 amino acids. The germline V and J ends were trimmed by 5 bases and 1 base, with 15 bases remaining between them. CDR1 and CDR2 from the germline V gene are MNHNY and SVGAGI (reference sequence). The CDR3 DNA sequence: TGTGCCAGCAGTCGGTTGGGGGGGGTTTCTGGAAACACCATATATTTT. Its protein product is CASSRLGGVSGNTIYF.

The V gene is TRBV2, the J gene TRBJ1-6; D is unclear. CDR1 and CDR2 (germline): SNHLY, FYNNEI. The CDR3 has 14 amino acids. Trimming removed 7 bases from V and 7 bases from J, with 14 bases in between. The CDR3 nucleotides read TGTGCCAGCATCCGAGGCGCCGAAAATTCACCCCTCCACTTT. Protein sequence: CASIRGAENSPLHF.

The CDR3 sequence is CASSLETGYQETQYF. The CDR3 region has the DNA TGTGCCAGCAGCTTGGAAACGGGGTACCAAGAGACCCAGTACTTC. The chain employs TRBV5-6 and TRBJ2-5, with a tentative D call TRBD2 (5 bases). CDR1 and CDR2 from the germline V gene are SGHDT and YYEEEE. Trimming cost V 0 bases and J 0 bases, with 9 bases left between them. There are 15 residues in the CDR3.

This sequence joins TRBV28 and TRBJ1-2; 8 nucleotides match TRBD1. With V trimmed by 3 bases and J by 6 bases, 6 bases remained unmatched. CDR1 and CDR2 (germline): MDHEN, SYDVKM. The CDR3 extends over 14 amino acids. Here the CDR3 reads CASSLAGGSDGYTF. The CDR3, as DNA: TGTGCCAGCAGTTTGGCAGGGGGCTCGGATGGCTACACCTTC.

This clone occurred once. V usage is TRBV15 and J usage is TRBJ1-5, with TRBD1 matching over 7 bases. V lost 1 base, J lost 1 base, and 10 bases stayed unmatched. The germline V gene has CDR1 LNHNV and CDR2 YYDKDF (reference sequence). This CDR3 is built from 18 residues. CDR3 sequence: CATSRGPGGGLSNQPQHF. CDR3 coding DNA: TGTGCCACCAGCAGAGGTCCAGGGGGAGGTCTAAGCAATCAGCCCCAGCATTTT.

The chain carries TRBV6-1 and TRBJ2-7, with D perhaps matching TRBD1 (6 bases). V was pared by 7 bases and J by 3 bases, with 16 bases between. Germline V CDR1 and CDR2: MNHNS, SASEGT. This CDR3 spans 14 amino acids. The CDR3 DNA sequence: TGTGCCAGCAACCAACGCGGACAGAGCTACGAGCAGTACTTC. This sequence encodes CASNQRGQSYEQYF.

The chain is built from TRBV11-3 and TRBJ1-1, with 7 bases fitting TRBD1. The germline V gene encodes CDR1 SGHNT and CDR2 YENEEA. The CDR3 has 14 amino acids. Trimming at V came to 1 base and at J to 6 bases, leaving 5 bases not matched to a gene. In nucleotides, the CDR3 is TGTGCCAGCAGCTTAGGTTCAGGGGGAGCTGAAGCTTTCTTT. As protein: CASSLGSGGAEAFF.

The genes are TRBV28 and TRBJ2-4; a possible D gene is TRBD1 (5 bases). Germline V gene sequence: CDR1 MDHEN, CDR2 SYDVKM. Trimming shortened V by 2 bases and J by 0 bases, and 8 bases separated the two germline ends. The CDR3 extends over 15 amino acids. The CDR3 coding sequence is TGTGCCAGCAGTTTAACAGGAGTAGCCAAAAACATTCAGTACTTC. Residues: CASSLTGVAKNIQYF.

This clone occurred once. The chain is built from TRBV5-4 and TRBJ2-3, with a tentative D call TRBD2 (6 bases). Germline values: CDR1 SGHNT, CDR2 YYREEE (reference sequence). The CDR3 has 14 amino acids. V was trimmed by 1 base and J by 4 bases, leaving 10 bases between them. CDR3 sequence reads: CASSLLATADTQYF. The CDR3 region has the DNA TGTGCCAGCAGCTTGCTAGCGACGGCAGATACGCAGTATTTT. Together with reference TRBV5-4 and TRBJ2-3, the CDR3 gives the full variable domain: ETGVTQSPTHLIKTRGQQVTLRCSSQSGHNTVSWYQQALGQGPQFIFQYYREEENGRGNFPPRFSGLQFPNYSSELNVNALELDDSALYLCASSLLATADTQYFGPGTRLTVL.

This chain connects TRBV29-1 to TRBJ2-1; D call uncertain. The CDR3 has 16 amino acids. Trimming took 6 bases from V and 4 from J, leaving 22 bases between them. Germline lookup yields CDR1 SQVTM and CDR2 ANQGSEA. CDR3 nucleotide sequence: TGCAGCGTAGAGCAAATAAGTTTGTCGCTTTACAATGAGCAGTTCTTC. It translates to CSVEQISLSLYNEQFF.

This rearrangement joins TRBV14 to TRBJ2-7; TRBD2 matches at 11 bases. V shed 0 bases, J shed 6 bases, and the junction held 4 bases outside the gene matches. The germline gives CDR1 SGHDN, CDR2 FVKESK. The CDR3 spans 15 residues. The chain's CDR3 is CASSQDSLAGAEQYF. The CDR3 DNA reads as TGTGCCAGCAGCCAAGATTCACTAGCGGGAGCCGAGCAGTACTTC.

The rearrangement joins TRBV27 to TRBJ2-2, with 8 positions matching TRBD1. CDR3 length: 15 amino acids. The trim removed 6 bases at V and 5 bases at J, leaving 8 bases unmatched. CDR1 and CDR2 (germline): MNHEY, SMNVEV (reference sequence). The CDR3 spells CASRRQGPFTGELFF. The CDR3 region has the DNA TGTGCCAGCAGGAGACAGGGGCCTTTTACCGGGGAGCTGTTTTTT.

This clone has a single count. DNA of the CDR3: TGTGCCAGCAGCCTGACTAGCGGGGTTGAGACCCAGTACTTC. It specifies CASSLTSGVETQYF. J is TRBJ2-5 and V is TRBV14; 11 bases map to TRBD2. V lost 4 bases, J lost 5 bases, and 3 bases stayed unmatched. There are 14 residues in the CDR3. Germline V gene lookup returns CDR1 SGHDN and CDR2 FVKESK.

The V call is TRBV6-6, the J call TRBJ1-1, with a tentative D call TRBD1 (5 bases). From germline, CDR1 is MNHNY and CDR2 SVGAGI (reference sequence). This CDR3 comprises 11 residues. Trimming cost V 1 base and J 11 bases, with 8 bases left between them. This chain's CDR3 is CASSYLTEAFF. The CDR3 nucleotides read TGTGCCAGCAGTTACTTGACAGAGGCTTTCTTT.

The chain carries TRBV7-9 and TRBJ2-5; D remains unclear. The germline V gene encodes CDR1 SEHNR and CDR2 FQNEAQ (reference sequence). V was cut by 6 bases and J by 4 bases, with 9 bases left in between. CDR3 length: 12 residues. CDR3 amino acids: CASRSAPETQYF. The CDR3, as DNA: TGTGCCAGCAGGAGTGCCCCAGAGACCCAGTACTTC.